The present TCR beta chain was sequenced within a study of neurological immune-mediated disorders. General observations from the study: Private repertoires in all groups were suggested by the absence of shared CDR3 amino acid sequences among expanded clones across subjects.

Synthesis of cDNA was accomplished via 5'RACE employing 10-nucleotide random UMIs. Every sequencing run gave over 200 million TCR-beta sequences, taken from 15-18 subjects. TCRdb re-derived calls from the 5' RACE reads in MiXCR, one entry per CDR3 protein. The sample has fewer than 30,000 distinct CDR3 sequences, over 5% seen once. Where libraries were unsorted, they were derived from 2 million PBMCs stored at -80 degrees C. CDR1 SEHNR and CDR2 FQNEAQ come from the germline V gene (reference sequence). V shed 10 bases and J shed 4 bases, with 5 bases lying between them. The CDR3 extends over 10 amino acids. This clonotype was counted ten times or more. Its antigen is unknown.

The chain links TRBV7-9 to TRBJ2-1, with D uncertain. Sequences were obtained from PBMCs. The sequence was collected from a middle-aged woman in good health. CDR3 loop: CAIQYNEQFF. The CDR3 nucleotides are TGTGCCATCCAGTACAATGAGCAGTTCTTC.